This TCR beta chain was obtained from a study of blood T cell repertoires in COVID-19. CDR1 is MNHEY and CDR2 is SVGAGI in the germline V gene. The V end lost 5 bases, the J end lost 6 bases, and 11 bases lay between the germline ends. This CDR3 is built from 13 residues. This clone has a count of ten or more. In the source study's methods: Scientists estimated how many nucleated cells there were by amplifying reference gene primers. The table came from immunoSEQ multiplex PCR; TCRdb's copy has only in-frame clones and leaves some out. That table gives V, J and clone size, and the DNA gave D and trimming. This table has tens of thousands of clones, roughly 74% appearing once. The Seattle patients joined while their infection was active and were tracked longitudinally afterward.

The chain has TRBV6-5 and TRBJ2-4, with D tentatively TRBD2 (6 bases). What was sequenced was peripheral blood. This TCR derives from a man in his 70s with COVID-19, enrolled during active disease. The CDR3 bases are TGTGCCAGCAGTCCCGGGGGTAGAAACATTCAGTACTTC. Protein product: CASSPGGRNIQYF.